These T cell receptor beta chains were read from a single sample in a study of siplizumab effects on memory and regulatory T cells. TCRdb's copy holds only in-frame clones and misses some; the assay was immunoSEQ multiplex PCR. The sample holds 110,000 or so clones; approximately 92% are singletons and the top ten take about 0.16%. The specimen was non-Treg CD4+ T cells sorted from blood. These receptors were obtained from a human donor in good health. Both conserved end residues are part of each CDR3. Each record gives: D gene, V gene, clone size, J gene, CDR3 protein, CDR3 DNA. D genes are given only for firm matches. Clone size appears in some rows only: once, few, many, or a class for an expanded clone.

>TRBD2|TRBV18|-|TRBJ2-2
CASSPWRGKVTGELFF
TGTGCCAGCTCACCATGGCGGGGGAAGGTCACCGGGGAGCTGTTTTTT
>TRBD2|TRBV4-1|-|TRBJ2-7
CASSQDFAGGYEQYF
TGCGCCAGCAGCCAAGATTTTGCGGGGGGATACGAGCAGTACTTC
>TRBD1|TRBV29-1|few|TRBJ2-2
CSVSGQGDTGELFF
TGCAGCGTTTCAGGACAGGGTGACACCGGGGAGCTGTTTTTT
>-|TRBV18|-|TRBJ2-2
CASSPPKGISTGELFF
TGTGCCAGCTCACCACCGAAAGGGATCAGTACCGGGGAGCTGTTTTTT
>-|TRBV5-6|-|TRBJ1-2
CASSPIRVNYGYTF
TGTGCCAGCAGCCCTATTCGGGTAAACTATGGCTACACCTTC
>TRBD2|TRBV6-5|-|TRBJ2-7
CASRPGGIYEQYF
TGTGCCAGCAGGCCGGGGGGGATCTACGAGCAGTACTTC
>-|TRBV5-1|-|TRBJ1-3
CASSLSSAGDLNTIYF
TGCGCCAGCAGCTTGTCCTCCGCGGGGGACTTAAACACCATATATTTT
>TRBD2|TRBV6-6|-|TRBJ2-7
CASRRGSYEQYF
TGTGCCAGCCGGCGGGGGTCCTACGAGCAGTACTTC
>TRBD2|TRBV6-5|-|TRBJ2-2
CASSSGVVGELFF
TGTGCCAGCAGTAGCGGGGTGGTCGGGGAGCTGTTTTTT
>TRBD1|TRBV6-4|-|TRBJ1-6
CASSDSGGSPLHF
TGTGCCAGCAGTGACTCAGGGGGCTCACCCCTCCACTTT
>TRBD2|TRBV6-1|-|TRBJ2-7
CASRGGRPYEQYF
TGTGCCAGCAGGGGAGGGAGGCCCTACGAGCAGTACTTC
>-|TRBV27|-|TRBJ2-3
CASKADLIRTDTQYF
TGTGCCAGCAAAGCGGACCTCATACGCACAGATACGCAGTATTTT
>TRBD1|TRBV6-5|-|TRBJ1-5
CASRQTGELQPQHF
TGTGCCAGCAGACAGACAGGGGAGCTTCAGCCCCAGCATTTT
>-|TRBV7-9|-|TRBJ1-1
CASSFNANTEAFF
TGTGCCAGCAGCTTTAATGCAAACACTGAAGCTTTCTTT
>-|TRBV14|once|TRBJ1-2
CASSQRGLGYTF
TGTGCCAGCAGCCAAAGGGGGTTGGGCTACACCTTC
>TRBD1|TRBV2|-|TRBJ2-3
CASSERTGHDTQYF
TGTGCCAGCAGTGAAAGGACAGGGCACGATACGCAGTATTTT
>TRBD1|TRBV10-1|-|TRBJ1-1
CASSENRGTTEAFF
TGCGCCAGCAGTGAGAACAGGGGAACAACTGAAGCTTTCTTT
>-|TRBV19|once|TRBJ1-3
CASSIIPRGNSGNTIYF
TGTGCCAGTAGTATAATTCCACGGGGCAACTCTGGAAACACCATATATTTT
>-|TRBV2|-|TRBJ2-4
CASSESGLVKNIQYF
TGTGCCAGTAGTGAATCGGGGCTAGTCAAAAACATTCAGTACTTC
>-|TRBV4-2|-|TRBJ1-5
CASSQDYSNQPQHF
TGTGCCAGCAGCCAAGATTACTCGAATCAGCCCCAGCATTTT
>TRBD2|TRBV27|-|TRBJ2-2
CASSLSGSAGGRTGELFF
TGTGCCAGCAGTTTATCAGGGTCAGCGGGGGGGCGCACCGGGGAGCTGTTTTTT
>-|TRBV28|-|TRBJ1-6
CASYLPNSPLHF
TGTGCCAGCTACTTGCCGAATTCACCCCTCCACTTT
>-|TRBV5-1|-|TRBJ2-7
CASSLSGSPDSYEQYF
TGCGCCAGCAGCTTGTCCGGGAGTCCTGACTCCTACGAGCAGTACTTC
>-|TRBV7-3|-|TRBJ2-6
CASRETGANVLTF
TGTGCCAGCAGAGAGACCGGGGCCAACGTCCTGACTTTC
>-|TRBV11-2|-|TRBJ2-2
CASSHPSITGELFF
TGTGCCAGCAGCCATCCCAGTATCACCGGGGAGCTGTTTTTT
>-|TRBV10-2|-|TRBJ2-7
CASRAQISSYEQYF
TGCGCCAGCAGGGCCCAGATTAGTTCCTACGAGCAGTACTTC
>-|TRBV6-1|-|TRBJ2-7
CASSGQLSYEQYF
TGTGCCAGCAGTGGCCAGCTCTCCTACGAGCAGTACTTC
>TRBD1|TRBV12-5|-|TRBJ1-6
CASGLVGGQGVVSPLHF
TGTGCTAGTGGTTTGGTGGGGGGACAGGGGGTTGTTTCACCCCTCCACTTT
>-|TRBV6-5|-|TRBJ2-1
CASQGIDYNEQFF
TGTGCCAGCCAAGGGATTGATTACAATGAGCAGTTCTTC
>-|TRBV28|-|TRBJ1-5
CASSQRQAHQPQHF
TGTGCCAGCAGCCAGAGACAGGCACATCAGCCCCAGCATTTT
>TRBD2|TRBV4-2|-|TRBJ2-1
CASRQRSGEANEQFF
TGTGCCAGCAGACAGAGGAGCGGGGAGGCGAATGAGCAGTTCTTC
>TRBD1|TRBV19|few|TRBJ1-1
CASTKQGSTEAFF
TGTGCCAGTACCAAACAGGGGAGCACTGAAGCTTTCTTT
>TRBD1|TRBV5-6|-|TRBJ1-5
CASSWGQGASQPQHF
TGTGCCAGCAGCTGGGGACAGGGGGCTTCTCAGCCCCAGCATTTT
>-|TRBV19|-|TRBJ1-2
CASVDRNYGYTF
TGTGCCAGCGTAGACAGAAACTATGGCTACACCTTC
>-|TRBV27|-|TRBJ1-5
CASSPRDTYQPQHF
TGTGCCAGCAGTCCTCGGGACACTTATCAGCCCCAGCATTTT
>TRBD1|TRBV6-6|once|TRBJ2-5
CASSLDRGQETQYF
TGTGCCAGCAGCCTTGACAGGGGGCAAGAGACCCAGTACTTC